This T cell receptor (beta chain) is from a study of preoperative IRX-2 immunotherapy in early breast cancer. The CDR3 loop spans 16 amino acids. Germline V gene data show CDR1 as ENHRY and CDR2 as SYGVKD. The V segment lost 2 bases and the J segment 2 bases; nucleotides outside the gene matches: 5. Profiled with immunoSEQ multiplex PCR; TCRdb holds only in-frame clones, not every one. The sample yields 30,000 to 35,000 clones, more than 90% seen once. Treatment meaning: preoperative locoregional IRX-2 cytokine immunotherapy. The clonotype originates from a human donor with breast cancer. This material was obtained from a patient treated with IRX-2 immunotherapy. The rearrangement links TRBV10-3 to TRBJ2-3; TRBD1 matches at 9 bases. The CDR3 DNA is TGTGCCATCAGTGAGCCTGGGACAGGGACCACAGATACGCAGTATTTT. It encodes CAISEPGTGTTDTQYF.